Following are 13 T cell receptor beta chains from one sample sequenced in a study of T cells after yellow fever vaccination. From the 5' RACE reads, TCRdb called clonotypes with MiXCR, one entry per CDR3 protein. The sample gives 300,000 or so distinct CDR3 sequences, roughly 4% of which show up once; roughly 26% is in the top ten. Specimen: PBMCs, collected 5 days after the yellow fever booster vaccination. These receptors came from a young man who received the YFV17D yellow fever vaccine.

This clonotype was recorded many times. V gene TRBV7-2 combines with J gene TRBJ1-1, with D unresolved. CDR3 size: 14 residues. Trimming pared 1 base from V and 4 bases from J, leaving 10 bases between. The germline gives CDR1 SGHTA, CDR2 FQGNSA. The CDR3 nucleotides read TGTGCCAGCAGCTTAGGGGCGCATGGCACTGAAGCTTTCTTT. This sequence encodes CASSLGAHGTEAFF. Variable domain in full (rest from reference TRBV7-2 and TRBJ1-1): GAGVSQSPSNKVTEKGKDVELRCDPISGHTALYWYRQSLGQGLEFLIYFQGNSAPDKSGLPSDRFSAERTGGSVSTLTIQRTQQEDSAVYLCASSLGAHGTEAFFGQGTRLTVV.

This clonotype was seen at least ten times. V is TRBV12-3 or TRBV12-4 and J is TRBJ2-2; D unresolved. The V end was cut by 6 bases, the J end by 7 bases, with 6 bases between. This CDR3 contains 11 residues. The CDR3 sequence is CASSQVGELFF. For the CDR3, the DNA is TGTGCCAGCAGCCAAGTCGGGGAGCTGTTTTTT.

This clonotype has only a few counts. The J gene is TRBJ1-5, the V gene TRBV7-2; TRBD1 agrees at 7 bases. Germline V gene data show CDR1 as SGHTA and CDR2 as FQGNSA. The J segment lost 6 bases and the V segment lost 1 base, leaving 9 bases of the junction unmatched. This CDR3 contains 16 residues. The CDR3 DNA follows: TGTGCCAGCAGCTTAGGACCTACAGGGGAGATTCAGCCCCAGCATTTT. Translation: CASSLGPTGEIQPQHF.

The rearrangement uses TRBV7-2 and TRBJ1-6, with D perhaps TRBD1 (5 bases). The germline CDR1 and CDR2 sequences are SGHTA and FQGNSA. The CDR3 has 18 amino acids. V dropped 1 base and J dropped 0 bases, with 13 bases sitting between them. The CDR3 reads CASSLGRGASSYNSPLHF. The CDR3 region has the DNA TGTGCCAGCAGCTTAGGGCGCGGGGCTAGCTCCTATAATTCACCCCTCCACTTT.

This clonotype has just a few counts. The V gene is TRBV5-1, the J gene TRBJ1-2; no clear D. Germline CDR1 reads SGHRS; CDR2 reads YFSETQ. This CDR3 is 17 amino acids long. Trimming took 4 bases from V and 4 from J, leaving 23 bases between them. The CDR3 nucleotides read TGCGCCAGCAGCACAAGTCGAGGAGGGTTGGGCACCTATGGCTACACCTTC. Translating gives CASSTSRGGLGTYGYTF.

Ten or more counts support this clonotype. The chain recombines TRBV7-9 with TRBJ2-7; 13 nucleotides agree with TRBD2. This CDR3 comprises 15 residues. Germline V gives CDR1 SEHNR, CDR2 FQNEAQ (reference sequence). The trim removed 2 bases at V and 6 bases at J, leaving 4 bases unmatched. CDR3 region: CASSLKGLAGIEQYF. The CDR3 nucleotides are TGTGCCAGCAGCTTAAAGGGACTAGCGGGGATCGAGCAGTACTTC.

This clonotype was detected a few times. CDR3 protein: CASSPRTGQDGYTF. CDR3 nucleotide sequence: TGTGCCAGCAGCCCACGGACAGGGCAAGATGGCTACACCTTC. The rearrangement joins TRBV7-2 to TRBJ1-2, with 8 nucleotides matching TRBD1. Germline CDR1 reads SGHTA; CDR2 reads FQGNSA. This CDR3 contains 14 residues. With V trimmed by 5 bases and J by 6 bases, 8 bases remained unmatched.

This clonotype has a count of ten or more. V and J are TRBV20-1 and TRBJ2-5; tentatively, D is TRBD2 (6 bases). Trimming pared 4 bases from V and 0 bases from J, leaving 12 bases between. This CDR3 is built from 14 residues. The germline V gene encodes CDR1 DFQATT and CDR2 SNEGSKA (reference sequence). CDR3 loop: CSAMTRRHQETQYF. CDR3 in DNA: TGCAGTGCTATGACTAGAAGACACCAAGAGACCCAGTACTTC.

This clonotype showed up just a few times. V and J are TRBV5-8 and TRBJ1-1, with D hard to call. The germline V gene has CDR1 SGHTS and CDR2 YDEGEE. V dropped 0 bases and J dropped 4 bases, with 10 bases sitting between them. The CDR3 is 14 residues long. CDR3 sequence (DNA): TGTGCCAGCAGCTTGGCCCCCCAGAGCACTGAAGCTTTCTTT. Translation gives CASSLAPQSTEAFF.

This clonotype showed up many times. CDR3 region: CASSVSGQGDIQYF. The DNA of the CDR3 is TGTGCCAGCAGCGTCTCAGGACAGGGGGACATTCAGTACTTC. V gene TRBV7-2 combines with J gene TRBJ2-4; 10 positions match TRBD1. This CDR3 has 14 residues. Germline-derived CDR1 and CDR2 are SGHTA and FQGNSA. Germline trimming cut 5 bases from V and 8 bases from J; bases unmatched to any gene: 6.

This clonotype showed up just a few times. The V and J genes are TRBV27 and TRBJ1-4; 7 bases are a match to TRBD1. V gave up 6 bases and J gave up 2 bases; unmatched junction bases: 3. The CDR3 is made up of 14 amino acids. Germline V gene data show CDR1 as MNHEY and CDR2 as SMNVEV (reference sequence). The CDR3 nucleotides are TGTGCCAGCAGGAAAGGGGGCACTAATGAAAAACTGTTTTTT. As protein: CASRKGGTNEKLFF.

This clonotype was counted at least ten times. This chain uses TRBV9 with TRBJ2-7; D perhaps matches TRBD1 (6 bases). Germline V gene sequence: CDR1 SGDLS, CDR2 YYNGEE. CDR3 length: 15 residues. V was trimmed by 3 bases and J by 3 bases, leaving 16 bases between them. As DNA, the CDR3 is TGTGCCAGCAGCGCCAAATGGACAGCAGACTACGAGCAGTACTTC. Amino acids: CASSAKWTADYEQYF.

Only a few counts were recorded for this clonotype. The chain combines TRBV5-6 with TRBJ1-1; D call uncertain. The CDR3 loop spans 16 amino acids. Germline V gene sequence: CDR1 SGHDT, CDR2 YYEEEE. The germline V and J ends were trimmed by 2 bases and 1 base, with 15 bases remaining between them. This chain's CDR3 is CASSLRFGYSNTEAFF. CDR3 DNA sequence: TGTGCCAGCAGCTTACGTTTCGGATATTCGAACACTGAAGCTTTCTTT.